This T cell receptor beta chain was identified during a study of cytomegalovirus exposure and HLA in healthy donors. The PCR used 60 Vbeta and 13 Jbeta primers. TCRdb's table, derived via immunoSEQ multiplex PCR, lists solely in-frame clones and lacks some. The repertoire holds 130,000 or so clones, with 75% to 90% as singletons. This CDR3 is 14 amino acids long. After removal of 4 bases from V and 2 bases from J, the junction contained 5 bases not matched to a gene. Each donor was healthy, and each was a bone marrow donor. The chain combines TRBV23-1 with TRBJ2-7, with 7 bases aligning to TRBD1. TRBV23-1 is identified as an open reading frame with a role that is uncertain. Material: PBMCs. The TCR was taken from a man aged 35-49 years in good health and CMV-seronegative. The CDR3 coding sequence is TGCGCCAGCAGTCGCCTCGGGACAGCCTACGAGCAGTACTTC. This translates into CASSRLGTAYEQYF.